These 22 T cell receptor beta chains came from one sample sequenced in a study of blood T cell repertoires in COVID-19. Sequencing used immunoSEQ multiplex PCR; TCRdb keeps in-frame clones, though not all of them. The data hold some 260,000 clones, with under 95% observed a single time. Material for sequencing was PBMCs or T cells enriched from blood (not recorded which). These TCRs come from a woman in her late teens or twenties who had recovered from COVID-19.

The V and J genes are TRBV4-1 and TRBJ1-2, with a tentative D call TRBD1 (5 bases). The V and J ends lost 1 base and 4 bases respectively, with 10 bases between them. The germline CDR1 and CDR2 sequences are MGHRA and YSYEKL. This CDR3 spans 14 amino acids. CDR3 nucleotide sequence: TGCGCCAGCAGCCAAGGGGACTTAATCTATGGCTACACCTTC. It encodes CASSQGDLIYGYTF.

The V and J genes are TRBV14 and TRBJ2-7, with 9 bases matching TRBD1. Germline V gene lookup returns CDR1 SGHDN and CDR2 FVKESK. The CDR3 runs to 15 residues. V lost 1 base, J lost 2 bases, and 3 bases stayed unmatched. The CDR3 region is CASSQVGTGPYEQYF. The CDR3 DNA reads TGTGCCAGCAGCCAAGTCGGGACAGGGCCCTACGAGCAGTACTTC.

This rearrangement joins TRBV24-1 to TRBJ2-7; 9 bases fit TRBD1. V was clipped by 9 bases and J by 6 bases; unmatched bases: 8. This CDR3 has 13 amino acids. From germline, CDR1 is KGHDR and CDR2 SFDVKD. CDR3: CATGQGSSREQYF. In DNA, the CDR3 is TGTGCCACCGGACAGGGGTCCTCCCGCGAGCAGTACTTC.

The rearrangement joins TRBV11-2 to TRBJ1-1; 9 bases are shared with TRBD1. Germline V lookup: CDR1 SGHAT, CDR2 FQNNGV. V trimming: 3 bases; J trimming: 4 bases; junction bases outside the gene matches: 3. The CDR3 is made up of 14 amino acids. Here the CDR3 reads CASSLLTGGTEAFF. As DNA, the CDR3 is TGTGCCAGCAGCTTGCTGACAGGGGGCACTGAAGCTTTCTTT.

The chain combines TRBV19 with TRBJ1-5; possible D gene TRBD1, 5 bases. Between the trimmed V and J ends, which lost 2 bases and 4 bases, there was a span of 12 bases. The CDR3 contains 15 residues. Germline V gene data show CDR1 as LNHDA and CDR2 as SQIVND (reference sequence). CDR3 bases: TGTGCCAGTAGTATAAGGCAGGGTAAGAATCAGCCCCAGCATTTT. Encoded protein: CASSIRQGKNQPQHF.

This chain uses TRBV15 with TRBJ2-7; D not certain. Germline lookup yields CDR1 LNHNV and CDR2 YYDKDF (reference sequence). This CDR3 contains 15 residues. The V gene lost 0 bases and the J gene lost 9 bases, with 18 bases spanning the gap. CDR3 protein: CATSRDTDRWSGQYF. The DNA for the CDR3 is TGTGCCACCAGCAGAGATACCGACCGGTGGTCGGGGCAGTACTTC.

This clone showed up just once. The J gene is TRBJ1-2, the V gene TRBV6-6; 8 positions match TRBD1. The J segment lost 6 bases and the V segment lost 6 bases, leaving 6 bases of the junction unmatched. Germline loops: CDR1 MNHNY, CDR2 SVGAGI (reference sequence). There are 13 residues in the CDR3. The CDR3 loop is CASRSDRGNGYTF. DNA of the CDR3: TGTGCCAGCAGAAGCGACAGGGGAAATGGCTACACCTTC.

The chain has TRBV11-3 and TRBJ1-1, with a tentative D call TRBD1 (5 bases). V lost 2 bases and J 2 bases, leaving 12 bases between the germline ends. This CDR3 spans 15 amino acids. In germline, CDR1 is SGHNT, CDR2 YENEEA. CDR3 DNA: TGTGCCAGCAGCTTATCAGGGTTGTTAAACACTGAAGCTTTCTTT. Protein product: CASSLSGLLNTEAFF.

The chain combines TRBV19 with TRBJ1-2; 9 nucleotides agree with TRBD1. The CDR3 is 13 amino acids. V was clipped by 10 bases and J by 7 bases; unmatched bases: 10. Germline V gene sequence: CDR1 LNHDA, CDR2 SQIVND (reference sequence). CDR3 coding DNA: TGTGCCACCAGCCGGGACAGGGCCTCTGGCTACACCTTC. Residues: CATSRDRASGYTF.

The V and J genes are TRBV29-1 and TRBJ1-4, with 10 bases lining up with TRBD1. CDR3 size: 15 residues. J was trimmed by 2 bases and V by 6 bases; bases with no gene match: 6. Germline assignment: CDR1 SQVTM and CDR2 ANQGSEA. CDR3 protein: CSVRDRGLTNEKLFF. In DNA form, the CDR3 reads TGCAGCGTACGAGACAGGGGGCTCACTAATGAAAAACTGTTTTTT.

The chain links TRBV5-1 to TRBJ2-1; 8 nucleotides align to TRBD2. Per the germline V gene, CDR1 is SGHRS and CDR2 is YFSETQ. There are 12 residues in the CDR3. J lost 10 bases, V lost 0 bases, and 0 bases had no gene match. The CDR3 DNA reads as TGCGCCAGCAGCTTGGGCGGGGGGGAGCAGTTCTTC. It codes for CASSLGGGEQFF.

The CDR3 region is CASSTDRTEAFF. CDR3 DNA sequence: TGTGCCAGCAGTACAGACAGGACTGAAGCTTTCTTT. The chain combines TRBV6-5 with TRBJ1-1; D is perhaps TRBD1 (6 bases). Trimming pared 5 bases from V and 5 bases from J, leaving 9 bases between. The CDR3 sequence is 12 residues long. In germline, CDR1 is MNHEY, CDR2 SVGAGI.

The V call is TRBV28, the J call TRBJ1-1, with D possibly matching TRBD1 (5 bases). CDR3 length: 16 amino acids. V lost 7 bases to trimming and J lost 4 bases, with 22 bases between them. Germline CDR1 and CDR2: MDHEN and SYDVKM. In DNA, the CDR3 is TGTGCCAGCACCTCAACCCCAGGGCTGATAGGCACTGAAGCTTTCTTT. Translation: CASTSTPGLIGTEAFF. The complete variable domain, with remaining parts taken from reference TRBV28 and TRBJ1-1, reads DVKVTQSSRYLVKRTGEKVFLECVQDMDHENMFWYRQDPGLGLRLIYFSYDVKMKEKGDIPEGYSVSREKKERFSLILESASTNQTSMYLCASTSTPGLIGTEAFFGQGTRLTVV.

The CDR3 sequence: CASSFAGQGAEAFF. In DNA, the CDR3 is TGTGCCAGCAGCTTTGCGGGACAGGGCGCTGAAGCTTTCTTT. The gene calls are TRBV7-9 and TRBJ1-1, with TRBD1 matching 9 bases. This CDR3 has 14 amino acids. The V gene end was trimmed by 3 bases and the J gene end by 6 bases; junction bases not matched to a gene: 5. In germline, CDR1 is SEHNR, CDR2 FQNEAQ (reference sequence).

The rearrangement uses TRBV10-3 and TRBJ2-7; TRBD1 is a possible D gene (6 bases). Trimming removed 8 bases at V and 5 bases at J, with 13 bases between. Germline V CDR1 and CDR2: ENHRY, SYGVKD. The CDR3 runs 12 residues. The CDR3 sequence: CAIGWTVHEQYF. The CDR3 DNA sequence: TGTGCCATCGGGTGGACAGTACACGAGCAGTACTTC.

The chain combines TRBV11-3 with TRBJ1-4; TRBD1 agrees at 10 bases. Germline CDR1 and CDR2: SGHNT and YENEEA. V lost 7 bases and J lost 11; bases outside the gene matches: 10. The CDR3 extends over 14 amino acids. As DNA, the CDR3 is TGTGCCAGCACCTACCGAGGGGGACAGGGGAAACTGTTTTTT. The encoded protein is CASTYRGGQGKLFF.

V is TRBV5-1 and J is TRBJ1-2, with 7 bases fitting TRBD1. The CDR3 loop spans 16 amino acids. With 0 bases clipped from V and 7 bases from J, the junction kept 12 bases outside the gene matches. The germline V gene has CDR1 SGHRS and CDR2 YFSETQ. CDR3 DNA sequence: TGCGCCAGCAGCTTGGCCACAGAAGGGGGCGCAGGTGGCTACACCTTC. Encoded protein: CASSLATEGGAGGYTF.

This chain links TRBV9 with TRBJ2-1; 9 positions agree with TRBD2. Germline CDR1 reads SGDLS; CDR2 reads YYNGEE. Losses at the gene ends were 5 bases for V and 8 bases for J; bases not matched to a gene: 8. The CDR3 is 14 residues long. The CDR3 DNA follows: TGTGCCAGCAGGGACCATAGCGGGAGCGATGAGCAGTTCTTC. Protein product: CASRDHSGSDEQFF.

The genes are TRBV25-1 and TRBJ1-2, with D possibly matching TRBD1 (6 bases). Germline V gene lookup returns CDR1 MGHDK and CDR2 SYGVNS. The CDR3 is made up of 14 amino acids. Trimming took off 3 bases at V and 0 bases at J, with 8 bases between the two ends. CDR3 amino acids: CASSDSGANYGYTF. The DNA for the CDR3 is TGTGCCAGCAGTGATTCAGGGGCTAACTATGGCTACACCTTC.

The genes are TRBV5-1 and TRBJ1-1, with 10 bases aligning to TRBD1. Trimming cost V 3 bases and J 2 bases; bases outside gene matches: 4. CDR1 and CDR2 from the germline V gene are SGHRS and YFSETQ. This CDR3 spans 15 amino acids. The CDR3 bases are TGCGCCAGCAGCTGGGGACAGGGGCCCAACACTGAAGCTTTCTTT. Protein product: CASSWGQGPNTEAFF.

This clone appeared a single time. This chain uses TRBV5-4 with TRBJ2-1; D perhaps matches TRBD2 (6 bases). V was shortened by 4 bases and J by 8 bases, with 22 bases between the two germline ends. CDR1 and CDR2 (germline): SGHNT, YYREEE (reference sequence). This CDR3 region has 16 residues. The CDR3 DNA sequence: TGTGCCAGCAGCCCGGGGCGGCAGGGAGGTATAGATGAGCAGTTCTTC. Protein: CASSPGRQGGIDEQFF.

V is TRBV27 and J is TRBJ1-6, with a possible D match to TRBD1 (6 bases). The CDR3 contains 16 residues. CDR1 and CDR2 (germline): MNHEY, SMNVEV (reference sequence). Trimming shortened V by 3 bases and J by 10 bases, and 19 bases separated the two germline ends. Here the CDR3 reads CASSLVRGHNRSPLHF. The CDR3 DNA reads TGTGCCAGCAGTTTGGTCCGGGGACATAACCGCTCACCCCTCCACTTT.